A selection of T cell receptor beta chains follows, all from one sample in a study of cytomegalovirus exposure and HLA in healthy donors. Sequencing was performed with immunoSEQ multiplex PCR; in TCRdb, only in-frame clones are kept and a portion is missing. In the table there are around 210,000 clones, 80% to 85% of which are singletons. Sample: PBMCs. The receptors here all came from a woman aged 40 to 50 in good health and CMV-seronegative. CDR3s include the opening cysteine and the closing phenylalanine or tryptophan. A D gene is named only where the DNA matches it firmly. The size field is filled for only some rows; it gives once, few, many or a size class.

CDR3 DNA: TGTGCCAGTAGCCGCTATGAGGCCACCGGGGAGCTGTTTTTT; CDR3 protein: CASSRYEATGELFF; clone size: -; V gene: TRBV19; J gene: TRBJ2-2; D gene: -
CDR3 DNA: TGTGCCAGCAGTCTTCGTACAGGGGGCGCTTATGGCTACACCTTC; CDR3 protein: CASSLRTGGAYGYTF; clone size: once; V gene: TRBV28; J gene: TRBJ1-2; D gene: TRBD1
CDR3 DNA: TGTGCCAGTAGCGACCCTGGGATTACCTACGAGCAGTACTTC; CDR3 protein: CASSDPGITYEQYF; clone size: -; V gene: TRBV2; J gene: TRBJ2-7; D gene: -
CDR3 DNA: TGTGCCAGCAGTGCCGGGACAGGGATTGACCGCAATGAAAAACTGTTTTTT; CDR3 protein: CASSAGTGIDRNEKLFF; clone size: -; V gene: TRBV6-1; J gene: TRBJ1-4; D gene: TRBD1
CDR3 DNA: TGTGCCAGCAGCTTAGCGTGGGCCACGACAGATACGCAGTATTTT; CDR3 protein: CASSLAWATTDTQYF; clone size: -; V gene: TRBV7-2; J gene: TRBJ2-3; D gene: -
CDR3 DNA: TGCGCCAGCAGTGAAGAGGTATACTCTGGAAACACCATATATTTT; CDR3 protein: CASSEEVYSGNTIYF; clone size: -; V gene: TRBV10-2; J gene: TRBJ1-3; D gene: -
CDR3 DNA: TGTGCCAGTCCTGGCTCCACCACGCCCACAGATACGCAGTATTTT; CDR3 protein: CASPGSTTPTDTQYF; clone size: -; V gene: TRBV6-5; J gene: TRBJ2-3; D gene: -
CDR3 DNA: TGTGCCAGCAGCGTAGCAGGGGATAGCGCAGATACGCAGTATTTT; CDR3 protein: CASSVAGDSADTQYF; clone size: -; V gene: TRBV9; J gene: TRBJ2-3; D gene: -
CDR3 DNA: TGTGCCAGCAGTTTCCTGGGACAGATAACCTACGAGCAGTACTTC; CDR3 protein: CASSFLGQITYEQYF; clone size: -; V gene: TRBV28; J gene: TRBJ2-7; D gene: TRBD1
CDR3 DNA: TGTGCCAGCAGCGGGGGACAGGTGATTGACAGCTACACCTTC; CDR3 protein: CASSGGQVIDSYTF; clone size: -; V gene: TRBV9; J gene: TRBJ1-2; D gene: TRBD1
CDR3 DNA: TGTGCCAGCAGCCGTGGACAGGGGGCGCCCCGGGAGACCCAGTACTTC; CDR3 protein: CASSRGQGAPRETQYF; clone size: -; V gene: TRBV7-2; J gene: TRBJ2-5; D gene: TRBD1
CDR3 DNA: TGTGCCAGCAGCTCAATGGGCGGGTCACCCCTCCACTTT; CDR3 protein: CASSSMGGSPLHF; clone size: -; V gene: TRBV5-6; J gene: TRBJ1-6; D gene: -
CDR3 DNA: TGTACCAGCAGTGAGCTGGGACTAGCGGGAGGGAACAAAGATACGCAGTATTTT; CDR3 protein: CTSSELGLAGGNKDTQYF; clone size: -; V gene: TRBV2; J gene: TRBJ2-3; D gene: TRBD2
CDR3 DNA: TGTGCCAGCAGCGGATGGCGGGAGGGGAATACCGGGGAGCTGTTTTTT; CDR3 protein: CASSGWREGNTGELFF; clone size: -; V gene: TRBV9; J gene: TRBJ2-2; D gene: TRBD2
CDR3 DNA: TGTGCCAGCAGCCAGGCGGCGGGGGCTACGGGGCAGTACTTC; CDR3 protein: CASSQAAGATGQYF; clone size: -; V gene: TRBV4-2; J gene: TRBJ2-7; D gene: -
CDR3 DNA: TGTGCCAGCTCACCCAGACAGGGGGCTGCCTATGGCTACACCTTC; CDR3 protein: CASSPRQGAAYGYTF; clone size: -; V gene: TRBV18; J gene: TRBJ1-2; D gene: TRBD1
CDR3 DNA: TGTGCCATCAGTAGCGGGAGCTCCTACGAGCAGTACTTC; CDR3 protein: CAISSGSSYEQYF; clone size: -; V gene: TRBV10-3; J gene: TRBJ2-7; D gene: TRBD2
CDR3 DNA: TGCAGTGTACTAGGGAACACTGAAGCTTTCTTT; CDR3 protein: CSVLGNTEAFF; clone size: -; V gene: TRBV20-1; J gene: TRBJ1-1; D gene: -